Detailed here is one TCR beta chain. Its antigen is still unknown. A library of TCRbeta sequences, prepared with unique molecular identifiers, was generated. TCRdb passed the PCR reads through MiXCR, listing each CDR3 protein once. The table lists fewer than 550,000 distinct CDR3 sequences, 9.5% to 12% of them singletons, with less than 15% in the top ten. This CDR3 spans 17 amino acids. V shed 0 bases, J shed 8 bases, and the junction held 10 bases outside the gene matches. The V gene's germline CDR1 is LGHNA and CDR2 YSLEER. These data originate in a study of T-cell reconstitution after alpha-beta-depleted transplantation in children. General observations from the study: Newly made T cells mostly supplied T-cell counts and diversity one year after transplant. As was reported, about two months after transplant, alpha-beta T cells came from several hundred expanded graft clones. TCRbeta diversity was high at day 60 in some patients (a result of surviving recipient T cells and thymic progenitors).

The chain joins TRBV4-3 to TRBJ2-1; 10 bases map to TRBD2. This clonotype was obtained from a female patient between 2 and 15 years old who had a stem cell transplant for aplastic anemia, so the T cells may come from the graft donor. The sample in question was PBMCs, mostly from graft donor cells, obtained 180 days after TCRalphabeta/CD19-depleted stem cell transplant. The CDR3 is CASSQDRGTSGIDEQFF. In DNA form, the CDR3 reads TGCGCCAGCAGCCAAGATCGGGGAACTAGCGGGATAGATGAGCAGTTCTTC.